This T cell receptor beta chain was sequenced for a study of blood T cell repertoires in COVID-19. The method was immunoSEQ multiplex PCR; TCRdb's version includes in-frame clones alone and lacks a portion of them. This table holds about 320,000 clones, approximately 89% found once. V shed 4 bases and J 6 bases; nucleotides not matched to a gene: 9. The CDR3 covers 15 residues. The germline V gene has CDR1 KGHSH and CDR2 LQKENI. The chain uses TRBV18 and TRBJ1-2; TRBD1 matches at 9 bases. The receptor comes from a woman aged 30 to 39 with COVID-19, enrolled during active disease. The sample consisted of peripheral blood. The CDR3 sequence is CASSLPGQGADGYTF. The CDR3 DNA follows: TGTGCCAGCTCACTACCGGGACAGGGTGCCGATGGCTACACCTTC. Supplemented by reference TRBV18 and TRBJ1-2, the full variable domain reads NAGVMQNPRHLVRRRGQEARLRCSPMKGHSHVYWYRQLPEEGLKFMVYLQKENIIDESGMPKERFSAEFPKEGPSILRIQQVVRGDSAAYFCASSLPGQGADGYTFGSGTRLTVV.